What follows are 8 T cell receptor beta chains derived from one specimen sequenced in a study of blood T cell repertoires in COVID-19. Method: immunoSEQ multiplex PCR; TCRdb's copy keeps in-frame clones and lacks some. In the table there are about 480,000 clones, more than 75% of which are singletons. The material sequenced was PBMCs or T cells enriched from blood (not recorded which). These receptors were collected from a woman between 35 and 50 years old who had recovered from COVID-19.

The rearrangement links TRBV7-6 to TRBJ1-1, with D uncertain. CDR3 length: 16 residues. The V end lost 0 bases, the J end lost 0 bases, and 11 bases lay between the germline ends. Germline V gene lookup returns CDR1 SGHVS and CDR2 FNYEAQ. This CDR3 is CASSLARKAMNTEAFF. Here the CDR3 DNA reads TGTGCCAGCAGCTTAGCGCGGAAGGCTATGAACACTGAAGCTTTCTTT.

The chain links TRBV2 to TRBJ2-7, with 8 bases lining up with TRBD1. The V segment lost 5 bases and the J segment 4 bases; nucleotides outside the gene matches: 4. Germline CDR1 and CDR2: SNHLY and FYNNEI. The CDR3 totals 13 residues. The DNA of the CDR3 is TGTGCCAGCAGTATGAGGGACAGGTACGAGCAGTACTTC. Translated: CASSMRDRYEQYF.

The gene calls are TRBV3-1 (or the pseudogene TRBV3-2) and TRBJ2-3; 13 bases map to TRBD2. Germline CDR1 is LGHDT and CDR2 is YNNKEL (reference sequence). CDR3 length: 19 residues. The trim removed 1 base at V and 1 base at J, leaving 8 bases unmatched. The DNA of the CDR3 is TGTGCCAGCAGCCAAGGACTAGCGGGAGGCCTATGGGGCACAGATACGCAGTATTTT. As protein: CASSQGLAGGLWGTDTQYF.

This sequence joins TRBV5-1 and TRBJ1-4, with D perhaps TRBD1 (5 bases). Deletions cut 0 bases from V and 8 bases from J, with 17 bases between. From germline, CDR1 is SGHRS and CDR2 YFSETQ. CDR3 length equals 16 residues. The DNA for the CDR3 is TGCGCCAGCAGCTTGGAGTTAGTACAGGTCGGAGAAAAACTGTTTTTT. The encoded protein is CASSLELVQVGEKLFF.

The V and J genes are TRBV10-3 and TRBJ2-3, with 7 bases identical to TRBD1. V was clipped by 6 bases and J by 1 base; unmatched bases: 7. The CDR3 sequence is 15 residues long. CDR1 and CDR2 (germline): ENHRY, SYGVKD. The CDR3 region has the DNA TGTGCCATCAGGGAACAACAGGGGCGCACAGATACGCAGTATTTT. Protein: CAIREQQGRTDTQYF.

The gene calls are TRBV7-9 and TRBJ2-2, with D tentatively TRBD2 (5 bases). CDR1 SEHNR and CDR2 FQNEAQ come from the germline V gene (reference sequence). CDR3 length: 15 residues. V lost 5 bases to trimming and J lost 0 bases, with 10 bases between them. CDR3: CASSPRDPNTGELFF. The CDR3 DNA reads as TGTGCCAGCAGCCCCCGGGATCCGAACACCGGGGAGCTGTTTTTT.

The chain links TRBV20-1 to TRBJ2-1; possible D gene TRBD2, 6 bases. The V gene lost 3 bases and the J gene lost 6 bases, with 15 bases spanning the gap. The V gene's germline CDR1 is DFQATT and CDR2 SNEGSKA (reference sequence). CDR3 size: 14 residues. CDR3 DNA sequence: TGCAGTGCTAGTCTAAGGGAGGCTACCAATGAGCAGTTCTTC. This gives the protein CSASLREATNEQFF.

The rearrangement links TRBV11-2 to TRBJ2-5; TRBD2 is a possible D gene (5 bases). Between the trimmed V and J ends, which lost 7 bases and 1 base, there was a span of 10 bases. CDR1 is SGHAT, CDR2 FQNNGV, per germline. This CDR3 region has 13 residues. CDR3 amino acids: CASTSGPQETQYF. In nucleotides, the CDR3 is TGTGCCAGCACCAGCGGACCCCAAGAGACCCAGTACTTC.